The present T cell receptor (beta chain) was sequenced within a study of T cell responses to AZD1222 COVID-19 vaccine (TCRdb year 2021). Study-wide context: AZD1222 recipients given second doses at about 4 weeks or at about 12 weeks were pooled, since spike-specific TCR depth and breadth were not found to differ between the two schedules. TCR sequencing was performed for 230 to 250 trial participants, of whom about 210 were given two doses of AZD1222 and approximately 25 were given two doses of MenACWY control vaccine. Trial participants were enrolled into age subgroups of 18-55, 56-69 and 70-plus years, which contained 148, 28 and 57 TCR-sequenced participants, respectively. What the study reported, not specific to this receptor: After two AZD1222 doses, spike-specific TCR breadth and depth were significantly higher than at day 0 and than in MenACWY recipients. Nearly half of unique spike-specific TCRs reportedly recognized epitopes outside regions mutated in the B.1.351 and B.1.1.7 variants. Only five to seven AZD1222 recipients were SARS-CoV-2 seropositive at baseline, limiting conclusions about previously exposed vaccinees. Most participants were white British and females outnumbered males, and the authors suggested that clonal diversity may have been underestimated. The 56-69-year group was small, and its depth increase did not reach significance, likely because of low power. The vaccine-associated CD4 TCRs covered the entire spike protein, and the dominant responses fell in regions 160-218 and 743-854. No day 14 peak-response samples were available, so repertoires were characterized only after the peak T cell response.

The CDR3 regions of human TCRbeta chains were analyzed by immunosequencing. The original pipeline was this. Repertoire TCRs were matched against a reference library of SARS-CoV-2-specific TCRs generated with the MIRA antigen-specificity platform. Breadth meant the fraction of unique TCRs that were SARS-CoV-2-associated, whereas depth meant the fraction of total T cells that were SARS-CoV-2-associated. Using the MIRA data, every spike-specific TCR was mapped to the spike region that the TCR reacted to and assigned to either a CD4 or a CD8 class. Log10-transformed breadth and depth values were compared by one-way ANOVA with Sidak's multiple comparisons tests. TCRdb mirrors the immuneACCESS table, restricted to in-frame sequences. Some clones are absent from its copies; in checked studies, under half trace to an unresolved V gene, and the reason for the others is unknown. The V and J calls and clone size were taken over from that table, and D and trimming were inferred from the DNA. The sample yields roughly 100,000 clones; around 90% were counted once. Around 3.9% of the sample belongs to the ten largest clones.

Taken with the paper, the label for time point translates to: baseline before first vaccination. Vaccinee samples came from UK trials COV001 and COV002, including a single-blind randomized controlled phase 2/3 trial of AZD1222 (ChAdOx1 nCoV-19) in healthy adults. For TCRbeta chain sequencing, PBMC samples were collected from trial participants at day 0 and at day 28 after the second dose. From the germline V gene, CDR1 is KGHSH and CDR2 is LQKENI. The CDR3 sequence holds 12 residues, the cysteine and phenylalanine included. The entry retains the CDR3 DNA only, 36 bases that are in frame from base 1. V is pared back by 2 bases and J by 5 bases, with 5 bases lying between the germline termini. Regarding this clone: No antigen is known for it. Base qualities were left out, and no much larger clone turns up one base away.

The sequenced sample was peripheral blood, obtained on day 0 of AZD1222 vaccination. The chain is made from TRBV18 and TRBJ2-3, with no D gene named confidently. The clonotype originates from an adult in good health. The DNA is as follows: TGTGCCAGCTCACCAAGGATAGATACGCAGTATTTT. It specifies CASSPRIDTQYF.